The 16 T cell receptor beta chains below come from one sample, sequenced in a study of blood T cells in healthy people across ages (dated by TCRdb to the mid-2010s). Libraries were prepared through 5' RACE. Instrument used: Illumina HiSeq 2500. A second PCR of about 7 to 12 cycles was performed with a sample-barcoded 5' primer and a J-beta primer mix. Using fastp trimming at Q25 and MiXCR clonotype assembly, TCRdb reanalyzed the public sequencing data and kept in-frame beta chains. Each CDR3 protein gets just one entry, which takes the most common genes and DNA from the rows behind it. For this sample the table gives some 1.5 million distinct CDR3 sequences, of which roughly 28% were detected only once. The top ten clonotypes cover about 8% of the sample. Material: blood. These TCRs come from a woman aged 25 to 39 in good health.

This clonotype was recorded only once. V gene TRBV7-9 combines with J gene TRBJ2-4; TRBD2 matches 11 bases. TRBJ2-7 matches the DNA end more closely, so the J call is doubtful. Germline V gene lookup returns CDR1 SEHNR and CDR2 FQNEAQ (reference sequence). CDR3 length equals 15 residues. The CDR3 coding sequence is TGTGCCAGCAGTTTAACTAGCGGGAGCCTCCGCGAGCAGTACTTC. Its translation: CASSLTSGSLREQYF.

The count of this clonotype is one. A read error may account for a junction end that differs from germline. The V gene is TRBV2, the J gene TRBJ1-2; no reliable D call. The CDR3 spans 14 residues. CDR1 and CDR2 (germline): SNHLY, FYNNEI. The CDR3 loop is CASGDSHGNYGYTF. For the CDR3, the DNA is TGTGCCAGCGGTGATTCACACGGAAACTATGGCTACACCTTC.

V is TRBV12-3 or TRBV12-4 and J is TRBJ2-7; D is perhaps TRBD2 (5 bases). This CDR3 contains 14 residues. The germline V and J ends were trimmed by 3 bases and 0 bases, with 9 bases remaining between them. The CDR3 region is CASSFAGISYEQYF. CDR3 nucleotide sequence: TGTGCCAGCAGTTTTGCGGGTATCTCCTACGAGCAGTACTTC.

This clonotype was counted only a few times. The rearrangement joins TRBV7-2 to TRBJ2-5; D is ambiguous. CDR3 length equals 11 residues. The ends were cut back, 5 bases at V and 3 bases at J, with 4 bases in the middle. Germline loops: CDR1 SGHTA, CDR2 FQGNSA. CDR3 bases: TGTGCCAGCAGCACTAAAGAGACCCAGTACTTC. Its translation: CASSTKETQYF. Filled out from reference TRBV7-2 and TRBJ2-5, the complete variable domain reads GAGVSQSPSNKVTEKGKDVELRCDPISGHTALYWYRQSLGQGLEFLIYFQGNSAPDKSGLPSDRFSAERTGGSVSTLTIQRTQQEDSAVYLCASSTKETQYFGPGTRLLVL.

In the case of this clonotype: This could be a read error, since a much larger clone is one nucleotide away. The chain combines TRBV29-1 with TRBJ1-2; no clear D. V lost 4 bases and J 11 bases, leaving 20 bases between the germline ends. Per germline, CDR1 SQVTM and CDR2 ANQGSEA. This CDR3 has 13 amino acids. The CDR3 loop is CSVVRAGGSGYTF. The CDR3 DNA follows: TGCAGCGTTGTTCGGGCCGGAGGTTCCGGGTACACCTTC.

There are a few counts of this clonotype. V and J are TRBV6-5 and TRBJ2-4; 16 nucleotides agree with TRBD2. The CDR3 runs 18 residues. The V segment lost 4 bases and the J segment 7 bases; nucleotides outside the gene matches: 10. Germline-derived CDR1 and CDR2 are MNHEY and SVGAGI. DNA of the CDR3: TGTGCCAGCAGTTCACCGGGACTAGCGGGGGGGCCCCGGAACATTCAGTACTTC. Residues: CASSSPGLAGGPRNIQYF.

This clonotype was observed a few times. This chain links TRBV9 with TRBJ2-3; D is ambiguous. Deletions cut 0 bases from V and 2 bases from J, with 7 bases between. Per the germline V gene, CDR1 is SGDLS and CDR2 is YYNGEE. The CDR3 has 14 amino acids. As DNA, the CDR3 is TGTGCCAGCAGCGTAGGTGATAACACAGATACGCAGTATTTT. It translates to CASSVGDNTDTQYF.

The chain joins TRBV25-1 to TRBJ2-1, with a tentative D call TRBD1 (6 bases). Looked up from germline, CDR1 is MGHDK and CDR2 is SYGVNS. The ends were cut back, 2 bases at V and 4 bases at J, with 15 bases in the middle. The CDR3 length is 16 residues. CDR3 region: CASSERGSGRYNEQFF. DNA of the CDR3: TGTGCCAGCAGTGAAAGGGGGTCAGGGAGATACAATGAGCAGTTCTTC.

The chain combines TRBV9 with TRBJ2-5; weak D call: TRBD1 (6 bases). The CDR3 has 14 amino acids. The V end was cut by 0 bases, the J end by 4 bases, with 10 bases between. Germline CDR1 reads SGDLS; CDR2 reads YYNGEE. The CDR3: CASSVESGAETQYF. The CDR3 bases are TGTGCCAGCAGCGTAGAATCAGGGGCAGAGACCCAGTACTTC.

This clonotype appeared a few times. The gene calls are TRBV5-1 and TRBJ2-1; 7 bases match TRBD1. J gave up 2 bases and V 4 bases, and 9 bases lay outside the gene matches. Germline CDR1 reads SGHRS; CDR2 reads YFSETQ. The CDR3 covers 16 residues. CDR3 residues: CASSLTGALAYNEQFF. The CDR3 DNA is TGCGCCAGCAGCCTAACAGGGGCGCTAGCCTACAATGAGCAGTTCTTC.

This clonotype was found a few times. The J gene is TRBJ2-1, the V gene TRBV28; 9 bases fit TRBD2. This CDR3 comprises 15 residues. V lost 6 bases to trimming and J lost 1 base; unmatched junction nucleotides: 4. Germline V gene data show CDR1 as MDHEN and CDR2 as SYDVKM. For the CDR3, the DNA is TGTGCCAGCAGCTCTAGCGGGGAGTCCTACAATGAGCAGTTCTTC. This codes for CASSSSGESYNEQFF.

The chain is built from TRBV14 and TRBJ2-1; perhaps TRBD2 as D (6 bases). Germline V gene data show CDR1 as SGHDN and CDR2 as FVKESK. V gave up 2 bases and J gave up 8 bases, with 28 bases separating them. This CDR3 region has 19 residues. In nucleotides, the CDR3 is TGTGCCAGCAGCCAATTCTTCCTAGGGGAGGCGGGACGAATGGATGAGCAGTTCTTC. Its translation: CASSQFFLGEAGRMDEQFF.

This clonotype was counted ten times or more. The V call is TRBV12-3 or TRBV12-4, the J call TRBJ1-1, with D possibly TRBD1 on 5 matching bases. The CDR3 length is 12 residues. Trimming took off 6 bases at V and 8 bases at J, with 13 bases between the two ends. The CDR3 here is CASSRQGTEAFF. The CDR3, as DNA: TGTGCCAGCAGCCGCCAAGGGACGGAAGCTTTCTTT.

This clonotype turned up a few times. CDR3 amino acids: CASSLGGGGASHTQYF. The CDR3 region has the DNA TGTGCCAGCAGCTTAGGAGGCGGGGGGGCATCTCATACGCAGTATTTT. The V gene is TRBV7-9, the J gene TRBJ2-3; 9 nucleotides match TRBD2. The trim removed 1 base at V and 7 bases at J, leaving 9 bases unmatched. Germline V gives CDR1 SEHNR, CDR2 FQNEAQ (reference sequence). The CDR3 has 16 amino acids.

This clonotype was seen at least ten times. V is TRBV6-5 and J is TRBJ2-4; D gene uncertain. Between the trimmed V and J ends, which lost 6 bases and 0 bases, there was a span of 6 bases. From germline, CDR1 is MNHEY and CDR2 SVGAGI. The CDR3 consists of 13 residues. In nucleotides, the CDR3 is TGTGCCAGCAGGGGTCTAGCCAAAAACATTCAGTACTTC. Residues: CASRGLAKNIQYF.

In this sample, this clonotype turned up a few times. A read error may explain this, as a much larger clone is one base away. In DNA form, the CDR3 reads TGTGCCAGCAGCCGGGACAGGGGGTTCAATGAGCAGTTCTTC. Its translation is CASSRDRGFNEQFF. The genes are TRBV6-1 and TRBJ2-1; 11 positions match TRBD1. CDR1 is MNHNS and CDR2 is SASEGT in the germline V gene. The CDR3 covers 14 residues. Trimming took 6 bases from V and 6 from J; bases not matched to a gene: 4.